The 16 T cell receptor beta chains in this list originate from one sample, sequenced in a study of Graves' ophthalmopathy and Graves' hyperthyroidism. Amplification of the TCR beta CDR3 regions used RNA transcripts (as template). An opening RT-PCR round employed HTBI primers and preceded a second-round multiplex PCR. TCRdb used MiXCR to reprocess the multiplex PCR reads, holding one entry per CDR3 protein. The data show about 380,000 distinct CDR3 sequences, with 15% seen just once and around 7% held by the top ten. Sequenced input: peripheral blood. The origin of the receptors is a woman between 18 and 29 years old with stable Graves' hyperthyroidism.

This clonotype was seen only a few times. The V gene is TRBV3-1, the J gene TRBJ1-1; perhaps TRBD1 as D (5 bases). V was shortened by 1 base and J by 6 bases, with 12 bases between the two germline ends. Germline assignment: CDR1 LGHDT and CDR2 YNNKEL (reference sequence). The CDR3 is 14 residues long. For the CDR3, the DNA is TGTGCCAGCAGCCAAGCTGGGGGAGAGGCTGAAGCTTTCTTT. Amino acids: CASSQAGGEAEAFF.

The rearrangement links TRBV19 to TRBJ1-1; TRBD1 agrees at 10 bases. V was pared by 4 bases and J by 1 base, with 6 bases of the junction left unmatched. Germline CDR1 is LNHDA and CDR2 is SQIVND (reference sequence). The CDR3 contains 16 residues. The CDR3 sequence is CASSRPRTGGNTEAFF. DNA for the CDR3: TGTGCCAGTAGTAGACCCCGGACAGGGGGGAACACTGAAGCTTTCTTT.

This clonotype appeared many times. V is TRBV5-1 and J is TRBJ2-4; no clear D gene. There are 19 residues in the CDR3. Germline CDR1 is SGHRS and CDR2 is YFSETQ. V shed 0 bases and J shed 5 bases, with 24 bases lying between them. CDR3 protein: CASSLAPQPRIPPENIQYF. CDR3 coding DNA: TGCGCCAGCAGCTTGGCCCCACAACCTCGGATTCCCCCCGAAAACATTCAGTACTTC.

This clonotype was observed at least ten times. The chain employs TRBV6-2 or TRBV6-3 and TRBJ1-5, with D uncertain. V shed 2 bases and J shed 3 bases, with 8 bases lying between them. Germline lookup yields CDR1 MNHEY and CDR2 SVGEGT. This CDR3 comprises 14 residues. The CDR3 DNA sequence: TGTGCCAGCAGTTACCCAGGTTACAATCAGCCCCAGCATTTT. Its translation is CASSYPGYNQPQHF.

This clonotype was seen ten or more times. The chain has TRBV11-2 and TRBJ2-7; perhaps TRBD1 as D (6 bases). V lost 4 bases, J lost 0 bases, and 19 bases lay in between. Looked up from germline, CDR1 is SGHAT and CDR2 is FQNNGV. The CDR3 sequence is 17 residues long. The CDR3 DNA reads TGTGCCAGCAGCTCAATACGGGGTCCAGGGGTCTCCTACGAGCAGTACTTC. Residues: CASSSIRGPGVSYEQYF.

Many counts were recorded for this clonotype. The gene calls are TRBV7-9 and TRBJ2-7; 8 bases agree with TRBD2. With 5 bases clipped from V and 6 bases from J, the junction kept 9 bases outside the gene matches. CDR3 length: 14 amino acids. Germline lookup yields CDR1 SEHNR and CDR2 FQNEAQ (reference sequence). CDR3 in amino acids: CASSLQRGTCEQYF. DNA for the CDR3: TGTGCCAGCAGCCTTCAGCGGGGGACCTGCGAGCAGTACTTC.

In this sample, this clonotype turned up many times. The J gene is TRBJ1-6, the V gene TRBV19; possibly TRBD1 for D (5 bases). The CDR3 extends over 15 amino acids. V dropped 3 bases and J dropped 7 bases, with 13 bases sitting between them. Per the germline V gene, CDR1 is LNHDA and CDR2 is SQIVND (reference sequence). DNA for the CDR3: TGTGCCAGTAGTATCTCAAGACAGTCAAATTCACCCCTCCACTTT. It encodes CASSISRQSNSPLHF.

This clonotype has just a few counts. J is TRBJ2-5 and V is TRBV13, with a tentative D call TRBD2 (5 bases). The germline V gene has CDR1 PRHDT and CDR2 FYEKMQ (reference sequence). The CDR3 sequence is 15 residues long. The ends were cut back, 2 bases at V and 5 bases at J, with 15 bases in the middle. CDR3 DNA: TGTGCCAGCAGCTTATTTTTATGGAGAGGGGAGACCCAGTACTTC. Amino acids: CASSLFLWRGETQYF. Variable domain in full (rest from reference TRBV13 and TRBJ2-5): AAGVIQSPRHLIKEKRETATLKCYPIPRHDTVYWYQQGPGQDPQFLISFYEKMQSDKGSIPDRFSAQQFSDYHSELNMSSLELGDSALYFCASSLFLWRGETQYFGPGTRLLVL.

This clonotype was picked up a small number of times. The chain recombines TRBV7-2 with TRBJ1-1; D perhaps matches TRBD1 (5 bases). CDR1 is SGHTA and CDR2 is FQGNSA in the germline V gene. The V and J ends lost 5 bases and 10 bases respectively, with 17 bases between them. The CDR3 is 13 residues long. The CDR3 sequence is CASSPRGRSGAFF. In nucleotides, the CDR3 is TGTGCCAGCAGCCCCCGGGGCCGAAGTGGAGCTTTCTTT.

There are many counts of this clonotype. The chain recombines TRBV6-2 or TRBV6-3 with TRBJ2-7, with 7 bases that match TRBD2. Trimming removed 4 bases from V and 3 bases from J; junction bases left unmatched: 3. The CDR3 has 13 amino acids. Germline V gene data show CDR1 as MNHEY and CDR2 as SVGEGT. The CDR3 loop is CASSWEGLYEQYF. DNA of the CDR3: TGTGCCAGCAGTTGGGAGGGGCTCTACGAGCAGTACTTC.

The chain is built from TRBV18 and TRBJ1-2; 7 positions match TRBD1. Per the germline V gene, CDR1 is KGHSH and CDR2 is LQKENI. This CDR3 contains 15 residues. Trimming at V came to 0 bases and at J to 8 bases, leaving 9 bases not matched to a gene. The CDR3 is CASSPPVRQGEGYTF. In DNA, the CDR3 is TGTGCCAGCTCACCACCGGTTAGACAGGGCGAAGGCTACACCTTC.

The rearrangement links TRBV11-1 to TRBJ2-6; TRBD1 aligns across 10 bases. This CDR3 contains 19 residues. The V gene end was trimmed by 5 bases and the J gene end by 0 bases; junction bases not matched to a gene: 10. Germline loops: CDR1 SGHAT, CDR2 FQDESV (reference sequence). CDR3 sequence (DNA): TGTGCCAGCAGCGCCTTGACAGGGGGCGGACTCTCTGGGGCCAACGTCCTGACTTTC. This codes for CASSALTGGGLSGANVLTF. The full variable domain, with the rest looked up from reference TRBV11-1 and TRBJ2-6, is EAEVAQSPRYKITEKSQAVAFWCDPISGHATLYWYRQILGQGPELLVQFQDESVVDDSQLPKDRFSAERLKGVDSTLKIQPAELGDSAMYLCASSALTGGGLSGANVLTFGAGSRLTVL.

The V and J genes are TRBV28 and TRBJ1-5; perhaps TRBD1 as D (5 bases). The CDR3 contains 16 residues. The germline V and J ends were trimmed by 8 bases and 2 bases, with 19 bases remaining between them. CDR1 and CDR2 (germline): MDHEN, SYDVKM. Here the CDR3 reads CASATGGVVGNQPQHF. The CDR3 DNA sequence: TGTGCCAGCGCGACCGGAGGGGTGGTTGGCAATCAGCCCCAGCATTTT.

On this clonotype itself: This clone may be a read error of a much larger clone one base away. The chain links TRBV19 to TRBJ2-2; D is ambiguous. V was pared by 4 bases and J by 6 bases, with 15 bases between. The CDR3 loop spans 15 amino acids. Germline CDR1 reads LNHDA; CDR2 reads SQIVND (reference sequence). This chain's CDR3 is CASSTLLNPAGELFF. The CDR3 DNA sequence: TGTGCCAGTAGTACACTTCTAAATCCAGCCGGGGAGCTGTTTTTT.

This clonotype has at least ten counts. This chain's CDR3 is CASTVSPFSLQETQYF. The CDR3 coding sequence is TGTGCCAGCACCGTAAGCCCTTTCAGCCTTCAAGAGACCCAGTACTTC. The V gene is TRBV28, the J gene TRBJ2-5; unclear D gene. CDR1 and CDR2 (germline): MDHEN, SYDVKM. The CDR3 extends over 16 amino acids. V dropped 7 bases and J dropped 2 bases, with 20 bases sitting between them. Complete variable domain (other parts from reference TRBV28 and TRBJ2-5): DVKVTQSSRYLVKRTGEKVFLECVQDMDHENMFWYRQDPGLGLRLIYFSYDVKMKEKGDIPEGYSVSREKKERFSLILESASTNQTSMYLCASTVSPFSLQETQYFGPGTRLLVL.

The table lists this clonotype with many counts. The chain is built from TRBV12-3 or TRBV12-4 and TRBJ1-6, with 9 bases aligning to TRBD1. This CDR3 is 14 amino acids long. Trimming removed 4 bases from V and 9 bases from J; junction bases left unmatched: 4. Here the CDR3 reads CASSSTGGGSPLHF. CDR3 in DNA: TGTGCCAGCAGTTCGACAGGGGGTGGTTCACCCCTCCACTTT.